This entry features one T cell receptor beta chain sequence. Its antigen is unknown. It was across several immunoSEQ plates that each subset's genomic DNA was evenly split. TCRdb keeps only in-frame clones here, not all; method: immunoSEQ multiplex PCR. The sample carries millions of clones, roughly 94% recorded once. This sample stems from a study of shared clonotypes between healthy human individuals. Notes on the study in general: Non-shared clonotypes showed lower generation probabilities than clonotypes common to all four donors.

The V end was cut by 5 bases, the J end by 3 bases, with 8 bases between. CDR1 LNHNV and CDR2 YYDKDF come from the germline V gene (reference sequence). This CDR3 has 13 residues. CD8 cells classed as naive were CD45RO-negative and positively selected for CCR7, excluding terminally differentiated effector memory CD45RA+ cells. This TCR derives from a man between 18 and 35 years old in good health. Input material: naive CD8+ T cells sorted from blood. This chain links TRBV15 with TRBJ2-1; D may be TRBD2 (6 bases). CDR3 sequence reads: CATSGGDYNEQFF. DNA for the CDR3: TGTGCCACCAGCGGCGGGGACTACAATGAGCAGTTCTTC.